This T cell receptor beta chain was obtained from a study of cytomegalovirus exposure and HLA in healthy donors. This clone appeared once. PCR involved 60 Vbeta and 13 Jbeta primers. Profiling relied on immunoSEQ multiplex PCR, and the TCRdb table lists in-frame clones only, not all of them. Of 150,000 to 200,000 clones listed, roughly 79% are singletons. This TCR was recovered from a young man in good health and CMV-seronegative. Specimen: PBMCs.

The CDR3 here is CAISSNPSGRAVNEQFF. The CDR3 region has the DNA TGTGCCATCAGTTCCAACCCTAGCGGGAGGGCCGTCAATGAGCAGTTCTTC. This chain joins TRBV10-3 and TRBJ2-1; the match to TRBD2 covers 12 bases. After removal of 5 bases from V and 6 bases from J, the junction contained 11 bases not matched to a gene. Per the germline V gene, CDR1 is ENHRY and CDR2 is SYGVKD. CDR3 length: 17 amino acids.